This T cell receptor (beta chain) was recorded in a study of blood T cell repertoires in COVID-19. Clones were read by immunoSEQ multiplex PCR, and TCRdb kept only the in-frame ones, dropping some. This sample has about 350,000 clones, with 88% found just once. This CDR3 has 14 amino acids. Germline V gene data show CDR1 as LGHDT and CDR2 as YNNKEL (reference sequence). The V and J ends lost 6 bases and 4 bases, in that order; junction bases with no gene match: 8. The TCR sequence derives from a young woman who had been exposed to COVID-19. Input material: PBMCs or T cells enriched from blood (not recorded which). This rearrangement joins TRBV3-1 (or the pseudogene TRBV3-2) to TRBJ1-2; 7 positions agree with TRBD1. In nucleotides, the CDR3 is TGTGCCAGCAGTATGACAGGGCCTTTCTATGGCTACACCTTC. Translated: CASSMTGPFYGYTF.